The 29 T cell receptor beta chains in this list originate from one sample, sequenced in a study of OX40 agonist ivuxolimab in advanced cancers. Sequencing was performed with immunoSEQ multiplex PCR; in TCRdb, only in-frame clones are kept and a portion is missing. The sample carries under 85,000 clones, around 87% recorded once. The specimen comprised CD4+ or CD8+ T cells sorted from blood, sampled in a trial of the OX40 agonist ivuxolimab. These receptors were obtained from an adult with an advanced solid tumor such as melanoma, head and neck, liver or kidney cancer.

V and J are TRBV7-9 and TRBJ2-7, with D unresolved. The germline V gene has CDR1 SEHNR and CDR2 FQNEAQ (reference sequence). The V end was cut by 5 bases, the J end by 5 bases, with 19 bases between. This CDR3 is built from 15 residues. For the CDR3, the DNA is TGTGCCAGCAGCCAAGCCTTTCGTAGCTTCGACGAGCAGTACTTC. Protein sequence: CASSQAFRSFDEQYF.

V usage is TRBV10-3 and J usage is TRBJ1-1, with a weak D call TRBD1 (5 bases). This CDR3 has 14 amino acids. With 4 bases removed from V and 4 bases from J, the gap between germline ends came to 13 bases. Germline CDR1 is ENHRY and CDR2 is SYGVKD. CDR3 amino acids: CAISAMGESTEAFF. The CDR3 nucleotides read TGTGCCATCAGTGCGATGGGGGAGTCCACTGAAGCTTTCTTT.

This chain joins TRBV6-1 and TRBJ2-1, with D perhaps TRBD1 (5 bases). V lost 4 bases to trimming and J lost 8 bases, with 12 bases between them. CDR3 length: 13 residues. Germline-derived CDR1 and CDR2 are MNHNS and SASEGT. This CDR3 reads CASSVVRGDEQFF. The CDR3 DNA follows: TGTGCCAGCAGTGTTGTAAGGGGCGATGAGCAGTTCTTC.

This chain uses TRBV5-1 with TRBJ2-3; TRBD1 matches 10 bases. V lost 4 bases to trimming and J lost 1 base; unmatched junction nucleotides: 3. The germline V gene has CDR1 SGHRS and CDR2 YFSETQ. This CDR3 comprises 15 residues. This CDR3 is CASSPGTGGTDTQYF. The CDR3 nucleotides read TGCGCCAGCAGCCCGGGGACAGGGGGCACAGATACGCAGTATTTT.

This chain links TRBV30 with TRBJ2-7; a possible D gene is TRBD1 (6 bases). Germline V gives CDR1 GTSNPN, CDR2 SVGIG (reference sequence). The ends were cut back, 3 bases at V and 0 bases at J, with 12 bases in the middle. This CDR3 comprises 14 residues. CDR3 loop: CAWRKGGSSYEQYF. In DNA, the CDR3 is TGTGCCTGGAGGAAAGGGGGTAGCTCCTACGAGCAGTACTTC.

The gene calls are TRBV5-1 and TRBJ2-5, with 7 bases identical to TRBD1. The junction had 3 bases not matched to a gene; V was cut back by 0 bases and J by 4 bases. The CDR3 spans 14 residues. In germline, CDR1 is SGHRS, CDR2 YFSETQ. As DNA, the CDR3 is TGCGCCAGCAGCTTGGAGAGGGGGCCAGAGACCCAGTACTTC. Encoded protein: CASSLERGPETQYF.

This rearrangement joins TRBV28 to TRBJ2-2; D may be TRBD1 (5 bases). The length of the CDR3 is 15 residues. In germline, CDR1 is MDHEN, CDR2 SYDVKM. The germline V and J ends were trimmed by 5 bases and 6 bases, with 16 bases remaining between them. CDR3 amino acids: CASSRSDRTAGELFF. Written as DNA, the CDR3 is TGTGCCAGCAGTCGATCCGACAGAACAGCCGGGGAGCTGTTTTTT.

The J gene is TRBJ1-6, the V gene TRBV27; D is possibly TRBD1 (6 bases). The CDR3 has 16 residues. Trimming cost V 2 bases and J 7 bases, with 15 bases left between them. CDR1 is MNHEY and CDR2 is SMNVEV in the germline V gene (reference sequence). CDR3 region: CASSLRGRGTNSPLHF. The CDR3, as DNA: TGTGCCAGCAGTTTACGCGGCAGGGGTACGAATTCACCCCTCCACTTT.

The gene calls are TRBV6-1 and TRBJ2-7, with 7 bases that match TRBD2. The CDR3 has 15 residues. With V trimmed by 6 bases and J by 3 bases, 11 bases remained unmatched. Germline-derived CDR1 and CDR2 are MNHNS and SASEGT. For the CDR3, the DNA is TGTGCCAGCAGACTCTCCTCCAGCGGGAACTACGAGCAGTACTTC. Translation: CASRLSSSGNYEQYF.

Of note for this clone: The sample holds other DNA sequences that translate to the same CDR3. CDR3 bases: TGTGCCAGCAGCCTCCGGGACACCACCTACGAGCAGTACTTC. Translated: CASSLRDTTYEQYF. The chain couples TRBV13 to TRBJ2-7, with a weak D call TRBD1 (6 bases). V lost 5 bases to trimming and J lost 2 bases, with 13 bases between them. The CDR3 contains 14 residues. Germline CDR1 is PRHDT and CDR2 is FYEKMQ (reference sequence).

This clone showed up just once. The genes are TRBV7-2 and TRBJ1-6; 7 nucleotides agree with TRBD1. Germline loops: CDR1 SGHTA, CDR2 FQGNSA. The CDR3 spans 17 residues. The junction had 15 bases not matched to a gene; V was cut back by 5 bases and J by 8 bases. The CDR3 sequence: CASSQLPQQGSYSPLHF. The CDR3 nucleotides read TGTGCCAGCAGCCAACTACCTCAACAGGGGAGTTATTCACCCCTCCACTTT.

The V gene is TRBV7-3, the J gene TRBJ2-7; tentatively, D is TRBD2 (6 bases). Germline V lookup: CDR1 SGHTA, CDR2 FQGTGA. The germline V and J ends were trimmed by 5 bases and 7 bases, with 15 bases remaining between them. CDR3 length: 13 residues. The CDR3 here is CASSPRAGWEQYF. The CDR3 DNA follows: TGTGCCAGCAGCCCTAGGGCGGGGTGGGAGCAGTACTTC. Filled out from reference TRBV7-3 and TRBJ2-7, the complete variable domain reads GAGVSQTPSNKVTEKGKYVELRCDPISGHTALYWYRQSLGQGPEFLIYFQGTGAADDSGLPNDRFFAVRPEGSVSTLKIQRTERGDSAVYLCASSPRAGWEQYFGPGTRLTVT.

This clone showed up just a few times. The chain combines TRBV7-6 with TRBJ1-2; a weak D match, TRBD1 (5 bases). V was cut by 4 bases and J by 4 bases, with 13 bases left in between. This CDR3 has 14 residues. CDR1 and CDR2 from the germline V gene are SGHVS and FNYEAQ. DNA for the CDR3: TGTGCCAGCAGCTCAAAGTCGGGGGGCTATGGCTACACCTTC. Translated: CASSSKSGGYGYTF. Variable domain in full (rest from reference TRBV7-6 and TRBJ1-2): GAGVSQSPRYKVTKRGQDVALRCDPISGHVSLYWYRQALGQGPEFLTYFNYEAQQDKSGLPNDRFSAERPEGSISTLTIQRTEQRDSAMYRCASSSKSGGYGYTFGSGTRLTVV.

J is TRBJ2-4 and V is TRBV18, with TRBD2 identical over 9 bases. The trim removed 6 bases at V and 2 bases at J, leaving 14 bases unmatched. CDR1 and CDR2 from the germline V gene are KGHSH and LQKENI. The length of the CDR3 is 18 residues. CDR3 protein: CASSPVAAGGRTKNIQYF. The CDR3 coding sequence is TGTGCCAGCTCCCCCGTCGCGGCGGGGGGGAGAACCAAAAACATTCAGTACTTC. Together with reference TRBV18 and TRBJ2-4, the CDR3 gives the full variable domain: NAGVMQNPRHLVRRRGQEARLRCSPMKGHSHVYWYRQLPEEGLKFMVYLQKENIIDESGMPKERFSAEFPKEGPSILRIQQVVRGDSAAYFCASSPVAAGGRTKNIQYFGAGTRLSVL.

The rearrangement links TRBV30 to TRBJ2-3; TRBD2 aligns across 7 bases. The V segment lost 4 bases and the J segment 2 bases; nucleotides outside the gene matches: 9. This CDR3 has 15 residues. Germline loops: CDR1 GTSNPN, CDR2 SVGIG (reference sequence). CDR3 protein: CAWMEWGGDTDTQYF. CDR3 coding DNA: TGTGCCTGGATGGAATGGGGGGGGGACACAGATACGCAGTATTTT.

There are a few counts of this clone. The chain carries TRBV10-3 and TRBJ1-2; 7 nucleotides line up with TRBD1. Trimming took 3 bases from V and 4 from J; bases not matched to a gene: 5. Germline V CDR1 and CDR2: ENHRY, SYGVKD. The CDR3 spans 14 residues. The CDR3 sequence: CAISDSGTAYGYTF. The CDR3 DNA is TGTGCCATCAGTGACTCCGGGACAGCCTATGGCTACACCTTC.

This chain links TRBV7-6 with TRBJ1-2; D not certain. The germline V and J ends were trimmed by 1 base and 4 bases, with 7 bases remaining between them. Germline V gene lookup returns CDR1 SGHVS and CDR2 FNYEAQ. The CDR3 extends over 13 amino acids. CDR3 protein: CASSLGAAYGYTF. The CDR3 coding sequence is TGTGCCAGCAGCTTAGGGGCGGCCTATGGCTACACCTTC.

The chain is built from TRBV5-1 and TRBJ1-1; no firm D call. V lost 0 bases, J lost 1 base, and 7 bases lay in between. The CDR3 covers 14 residues. Germline V CDR1 and CDR2: SGHRS, YFSETQ. CDR3 sequence reads: CASSLDSGNTEAFF. As DNA, the CDR3 is TGCGCCAGCAGCTTGGATTCGGGGAACACTGAAGCTTTCTTT.

This chain joins TRBV21-1 and TRBJ2-6; TRBD2, the table's D call, lacks a check against the DNA. TRBV21-1 is a recognized pseudogene. The CDR3 loop spans 17 amino acids. Here the CDR3 DNA reads TGTGCCAGCCCGCTCCGGGAGGGAAGCTCTGGGGCCAACGTCCTGACTTTC. Protein product: CASPLREGSSGANVLTF.

This clone showed up just once. The chain joins TRBV12-5 to TRBJ2-7; 10 nucleotides match TRBD1. With V trimmed by 6 bases and J by 5 bases, 7 bases remained unmatched. The CDR3 contains 14 residues. The V gene's germline CDR1 is LGHNT and CDR2 FRNRAP. The CDR3: CASGTGTGEDEQYF. CDR3 nucleotide sequence: TGTGCTAGTGGGACCGGGACAGGGGAAGACGAGCAGTACTTC. Looking up the rest from reference TRBV12-5 and TRBJ2-7 gives the full variable domain: DARVTQTPRHKVTEMGQEVTMRCQPILGHNTVFWYRQTMMQGLELLAYFRNRAPLDDSGMPKDRFSAEMPDATLATLKIQPSEPRDSAVYFCASGTGTGEDEQYFGPGTRLTVT.

This clone occurred once. The rearrangement uses TRBV28 and TRBJ2-5, with D uncertain. Per germline, CDR1 MDHEN and CDR2 SYDVKM. Trimming removed 10 bases from V and 4 bases from J, with 16 bases in between. This CDR3 contains 13 residues. The DNA for the CDR3 is TGTGCCACCAGACAAGAGGATAGAGAGACCCAGTACTTC. It encodes CATRQEDRETQYF.

V gene TRBV6-5 combines with J gene TRBJ2-5; D is ambiguous. The J call is in doubt because the DNA end fits TRBJ2-7 better. The CDR3 has 11 residues. Germline assignment: CDR1 MNHEY and CDR2 SVGAGI. CDR3 nucleotide sequence: TGTGCCAGCAGTTCTAGGTACGAGCAGTACTTC. Its translation is CASSSRYEQYF.

The chain recombines TRBV2 with TRBJ2-7, with D possibly TRBD1 on 5 matching bases. Germline V lookup: CDR1 SNHLY, CDR2 FYNNEI. V was clipped by 0 bases and J by 2 bases, with 8 bases between them. The CDR3 is 14 residues long. CDR3 bases: TGTGCCAGCAGTGAAGCGACAGCAACCTACGAGCAGTACTTC. Protein product: CASSEATATYEQYF. Full variable domain (rest looked up from reference TRBV2 and TRBJ2-7): EPEVTQTPSHQVTQMGQEVILRCVPISNHLYFYWYRQILGQKVEFLVSFYNNEISEKSEIFDDQFSVERPDGSNFTLKIRSTKLEDSAMYFCASSEATATYEQYFGPGTRLTVT.

The chain joins TRBV7-2 to TRBJ1-2; D remains ambiguous. The CDR3 extends over 12 amino acids. The V and J ends lost 5 bases and 8 bases respectively, with 12 bases between them. CDR1 and CDR2 from the germline V gene are SGHTA and FQGNSA. CDR3 in amino acids: CASSRRAAGYTF. Written as DNA, the CDR3 is TGTGCCAGCAGCCGACGGGCGGCCGGCTACACCTTC.

The chain has TRBV7-2 and TRBJ2-5, with D possibly being TRBD2 (7 bases). The V and J ends lost 5 bases and 3 bases respectively, with 13 bases between them. The CDR3 runs 14 residues. Germline CDR1 and CDR2: SGHTA and FQGNSA. CDR3 bases: TGTGCCAGCAGCAAAGGGGGGGCAGAAGAGACCCAGTACTTC. It translates to CASSKGGAEETQYF.

In this sample, this clone turned up once. The chain links TRBV28 to TRBJ1-3; 9 bases align to TRBD1. V gave up 6 bases and J gave up 0 bases; unmatched junction bases: 3. CDR1 is MDHEN and CDR2 is SYDVKM in the germline V gene. The CDR3 spans 15 residues. The CDR3 coding sequence is TGTGCCAGCAGGACGACAGGGGGCTCTGGAAACACCATATATTTT. As protein: CASRTTGGSGNTIYF.

In this sample, this clone turned up once. The chain has TRBV27 and TRBJ2-2; 7 nucleotides align to TRBD1. The CDR3 loop spans 13 amino acids. Germline trimming cut 4 bases from V and 6 bases from J; bases unmatched to any gene: 2. Per the germline V gene, CDR1 is MNHEY and CDR2 is SMNVEV (reference sequence). CDR3 amino acids: CASSWGTAGELFF. The DNA of the CDR3 is TGTGCCAGCAGTTGGGGGACAGCCGGGGAGCTGTTTTTT.

The rearrangement joins TRBV29-1 to TRBJ2-5, with D uncertain. CDR1 is SQVTM and CDR2 is ANQGSEA in the germline V gene. Trimming pared 4 bases from V and 2 bases from J, leaving 11 bases between. The CDR3 length is 13 residues. The DNA of the CDR3 is TGCAGCGTTGTCTTCTCTCTTCAAGAGACCCAGTACTTC. This codes for CSVVFSLQETQYF.

V usage is TRBV6-5 and J usage is TRBJ2-5; TRBD1 aligns across 8 bases. From germline, CDR1 is MNHEY and CDR2 SVGAGI. CDR3 length: 15 amino acids. J was trimmed by 4 bases and V by 6 bases; bases with no gene match: 10. CDR3 protein: CASRRTRGRLETQYF. CDR3 DNA: TGTGCCAGCAGAAGAACCAGGGGGCGGTTAGAGACCCAGTACTTC.